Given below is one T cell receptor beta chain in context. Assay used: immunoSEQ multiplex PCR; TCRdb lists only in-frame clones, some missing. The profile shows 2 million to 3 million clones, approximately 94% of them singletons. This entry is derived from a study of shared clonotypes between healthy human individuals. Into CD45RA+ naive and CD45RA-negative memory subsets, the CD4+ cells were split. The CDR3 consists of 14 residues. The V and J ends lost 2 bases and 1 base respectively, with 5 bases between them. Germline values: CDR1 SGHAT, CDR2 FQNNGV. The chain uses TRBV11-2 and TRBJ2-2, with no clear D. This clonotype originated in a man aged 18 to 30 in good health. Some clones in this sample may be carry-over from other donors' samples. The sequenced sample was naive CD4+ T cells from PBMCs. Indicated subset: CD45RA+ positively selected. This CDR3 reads CASSLSGNTGELFF. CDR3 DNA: TGTGCCAGCAGCTTATCAGGGAACACCGGGGAGCTGTTTTTT. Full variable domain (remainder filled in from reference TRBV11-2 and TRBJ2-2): EAGVAQSPRYKIIEKRQSVAFWCNPISGHATLYWYQQILGQGPKLLIQFQNNGVVDDSQLPKDRFSAERLKGVDSTLKIQPAKLEDSAVYLCASSLSGNTGELFFGEGSRLTVL.